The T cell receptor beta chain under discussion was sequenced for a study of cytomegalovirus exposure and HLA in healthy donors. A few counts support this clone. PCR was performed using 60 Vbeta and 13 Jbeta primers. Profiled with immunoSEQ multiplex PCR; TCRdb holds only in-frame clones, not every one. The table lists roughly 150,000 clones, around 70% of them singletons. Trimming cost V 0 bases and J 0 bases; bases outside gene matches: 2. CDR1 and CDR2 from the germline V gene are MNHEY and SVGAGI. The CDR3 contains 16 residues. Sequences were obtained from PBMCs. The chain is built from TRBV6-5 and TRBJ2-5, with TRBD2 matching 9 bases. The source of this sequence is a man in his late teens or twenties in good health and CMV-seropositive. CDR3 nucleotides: TGTGCCAGCAGTTACTCGGCGGGAGGGTACCAAGAGACCCAGTACTTC. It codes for CASSYSAGGYQETQYF.